The 24 T cell receptor beta chains in this list originate from one sample, sequenced in a study of cytomegalovirus exposure and HLA in healthy donors. The PCR had 60 Vbeta and 13 Jbeta primers. Generated by immunoSEQ multiplex PCR, the TCRdb table keeps only in-frame clones and is missing some. This sample's clone table lists over 80,000 clones. The source material was PBMCs. The receptors were gathered from a girl aged 10 to 17 in good health and CMV-seropositive.

This rearrangement joins TRBV18 to TRBJ1-2; D is perhaps TRBD1 (5 bases). Germline V gives CDR1 KGHSH, CDR2 LQKENI. CDR3 length: 16 amino acids. Trimming took 3 bases from V and 6 from J, leaving 20 bases between them. In nucleotides, the CDR3 is TGTGCCAGCTCACCTCCAGGGTTAAGGAGCGGGCATGGCTACACCTTC. Translation gives CASSPPGLRSGHGYTF.

V gene TRBV9 combines with J gene TRBJ2-1; D gene ambiguous. The germline gives CDR1 SGDLS, CDR2 YYNGEE. V lost 2 bases, J lost 5 bases, and 8 bases lay in between. The CDR3 has 13 amino acids. The DNA for the CDR3 is TGTGCCAGCAGCGTCGGAGCGCACAATGAGCAGTTCTTC. Translation: CASSVGAHNEQFF.

The gene calls are TRBV11-2 and TRBJ2-5; 12 nucleotides agree with TRBD2. CDR1 and CDR2 from the germline V gene are SGHAT and FQNNGV. This CDR3 spans 16 amino acids. Trimming took 4 bases from V and 0 from J; bases not matched to a gene: 3. CDR3 nucleotides: TGTGCCAGCAGCTCTGGACTAGCGGGGCACCAAGAGACCCAGTACTTC. Translated, it gives CASSSGLAGHQETQYF.

The chain carries TRBV9 and TRBJ2-6; 10 bases map to TRBD2. V gave up 3 bases and J gave up 0 bases; unmatched junction bases: 3. The V gene's germline CDR1 is SGDLS and CDR2 YYNGEE. The CDR3 is made up of 17 amino acids. The CDR3 spells CASSALAGFSGANVLTF. The CDR3 region has the DNA TGTGCCAGCAGCGCACTAGCGGGGTTCTCTGGGGCCAACGTCCTGACTTTC.

V gene TRBV6-1 combines with J gene TRBJ2-5, with unresolved D. This CDR3 has 14 residues. Between the trimmed V and J ends, which lost 4 bases and 1 base, there was a span of 10 bases. Germline CDR1 MNHNS, CDR2 SASEGT. The DNA of the CDR3 is TGTGCCAGCAGTGGGCTGGGCAGCCAAGAGACCCAGTACTTC. This sequence encodes CASSGLGSQETQYF.

This rearrangement joins TRBV19 to TRBJ2-4, with a possible D match to TRBD1 (6 bases). CDR1 is LNHDA and CDR2 is SQIVND in the germline V gene (reference sequence). The CDR3 is made up of 14 amino acids. V gave up 6 bases and J gave up 7 bases, with 16 bases separating them. Here the CDR3 reads CASRNRAIGNIQYF. DNA for the CDR3: TGTGCCAGTAGAAACAGGGCGATTGGGAACATTCAGTACTTC. Combining the CDR3 with reference TRBV19 and TRBJ2-4 gives the whole variable domain DGGITQSPKYLFRKEGQNVTLSCEQNLNHDAMYWYRQDPGQGLRLIYYSQIVNDFQKGDIAEGYSVSREKKESFPLTVTSAQKNPTAFYLCASRNRAIGNIQYFGAGTRLSVL.

The gene calls are TRBV11-2 and TRBJ2-5, with TRBD1 matching over 7 bases. Germline-derived CDR1 and CDR2 are SGHAT and FQNNGV. V was clipped by 1 base and J by 2 bases; unmatched bases: 7. The CDR3 runs 16 residues. The CDR3 spells CASSLGSQGSQETQYF. The DNA of the CDR3 is TGTGCCAGCAGCTTAGGCTCACAGGGGAGTCAAGAGACCCAGTACTTC.

The chain uses TRBV30 and TRBJ1-2; 7 bases align to TRBD1. Germline CDR1 reads GTSNPN; CDR2 reads SVGIG (reference sequence). V was pared by 3 bases and J by 6 bases, with 13 bases of the junction left unmatched. The CDR3 has 15 residues. The CDR3 bases are TGTGCCTGGAGGCCCCGGACAGGCCTACCCAATGGCTACACCTTC. This sequence encodes CAWRPRTGLPNGYTF.

This rearrangement joins TRBV7-9 to TRBJ1-2; tentative D call: TRBD1 (5 bases). The germline V and J ends were trimmed by 6 bases and 8 bases, with 13 bases remaining between them. CDR1 is SEHNR and CDR2 is FQNEAQ in the germline V gene (reference sequence). The CDR3 totals 12 residues. Written as DNA, the CDR3 is TGTGCCAGCAGACCGGGGGACGGCGGCTACACCTTC. It specifies CASRPGDGGYTF.

This chain links TRBV19 with TRBJ2-1; 8 bases fit TRBD2. The CDR3 runs to 16 residues. Germline V gene data show CDR1 as LNHDA and CDR2 as SQIVND (reference sequence). J lost 5 bases, V lost 1 base, and 7 bases had no gene match. The CDR3 loop reads CASSIGSGGNHNEQFF. The CDR3 DNA is TGTGCCAGTAGTATAGGTTCGGGGGGGAATCACAATGAGCAGTTCTTC.

The rearrangement uses TRBV29-1 and TRBJ1-3; D is unclear. Germline CDR1 SQVTM, CDR2 ANQGSEA. CDR3 length: 11 residues. V lost 4 bases and J lost 7, with 8 bases in between. The CDR3: CSVADGNTIYF. The CDR3 coding sequence is TGCAGCGTTGCTGACGGGAACACCATATATTTT. Complete variable domain (other parts from reference TRBV29-1 and TRBJ1-3): SAVISQKPSRDICQRGTSLTIQCQVDSQVTMMFWYRQQPGQSLTLIATANQGSEATYESGFVIDKFPISRPNLTFSTLTVSNMSPEDSSIYLCSVADGNTIYFGEGSWLTVV.

The chain has TRBV19 and TRBJ1-5; D uncertain. In germline, CDR1 is LNHDA, CDR2 SQIVND (reference sequence). The CDR3 runs 15 residues. V was clipped by 6 bases and J by 2 bases, with 14 bases between them. CDR3 coding DNA: TGTGCCAGTAGGGGCGGGCTACCAGGCAATCAGCCCCAGCATTTT. Translated, it gives CASRGGLPGNQPQHF. The full variable domain, rest sourced from reference TRBV19 and TRBJ1-5, is DGGITQSPKYLFRKEGQNVTLSCEQNLNHDAMYWYRQDPGQGLRLIYYSQIVNDFQKGDIAEGYSVSREKKESFPLTVTSAQKNPTAFYLCASRGGLPGNQPQHFGDGTRLSIL.

This chain uses TRBV13 with TRBJ1-2; no definite D call. Germline lookup yields CDR1 PRHDT and CDR2 FYEKMQ (reference sequence). The CDR3 runs to 14 residues. Trimming took 5 bases from V and 6 from J, leaving 16 bases between them. The CDR3 is CASSTLYGKDGYTF. As DNA, the CDR3 is TGTGCCAGCAGCACCCTGTACGGGAAGGATGGCTACACCTTC.

The chain recombines TRBV2 with TRBJ1-1, with D possibly being TRBD1 (6 bases). The CDR3 sequence is 17 residues long. The germline V and J ends were trimmed by 5 bases and 0 bases, with 19 bases remaining between them. Germline V CDR1 and CDR2: SNHLY, FYNNEI. The CDR3 DNA is TGTGCCAGCAGTCGGCGGGTAACAGGGATGATGAACACTGAAGCTTTCTTT. It specifies CASSRRVTGMMNTEAFF.

The genes are TRBV23-1 and TRBJ2-4; D not certain. TRBV23-1 is an ORF for which the function is uncertain. V lost 5 bases to trimming and J lost 0 bases, with 14 bases between them. There are 16 residues in the CDR3. The CDR3, as DNA: TGCGCCAGCAGTTTCTTCCTCCCCGTAGCCAAAAACATTCAGTACTTC. It codes for CASSFFLPVAKNIQYF.

CDR3 region: CSAEATGADTQYF. CDR3 DNA sequence: TGCAGCGCCGAAGCAACAGGGGCAGATACGCAGTATTTT. The chain has TRBV29-1 and TRBJ2-3, with 7 nucleotides matching TRBD1. Germline V gives CDR1 SQVTM, CDR2 ANQGSEA. V lost 7 bases and J lost 4; bases outside the gene matches: 8. CDR3 length: 13 amino acids.

V is TRBV4-3 and J is TRBJ2-2; D perhaps matches TRBD1 (6 bases). Trimming removed 1 base from V and 6 bases from J, with 12 bases in between. The CDR3 runs to 15 residues. Germline assignment: CDR1 LGHNA and CDR2 YSLEER. In DNA form, the CDR3 reads TGCGCCAGCAGCCAAGCAGGGGTCGGCGCCGGGGAGCTGTTTTTT. Its protein product is CASSQAGVGAGELFF.

The chain is built from TRBV7-8 and TRBJ2-1, with 12 bases identical to TRBD2. Germline V gene sequence: CDR1 SGHVS, CDR2 FQNEAQ. The CDR3 extends over 19 amino acids. V was pared by 4 bases and J by 1 base, with 11 bases of the junction left unmatched. The CDR3 reads CASSSRLAGVSVSYNEQFF. The DNA of the CDR3 is TGTGCCAGCAGCTCCAGACTAGCGGGGGTCTCAGTTTCCTACAATGAGCAGTTCTTC.

With regard to this clone: Other DNA sequences from this sample encode an identical CDR3 as well. The rearrangement links TRBV25-1 to TRBJ1-4; D not certain. Germline lookup yields CDR1 MGHDK and CDR2 SYGVNS. The CDR3 totals 15 residues. V gave up 4 bases and J gave up 12 bases, with 21 bases separating them. The CDR3 sequence: CASSGRGHSLGELFF. For the CDR3, the DNA is TGTGCCAGCAGTGGTCGGGGTCACTCCTTGGGCGAACTGTTTTTT.

The V and J genes are TRBV6-5 and TRBJ1-1; 7 nucleotides agree with TRBD1. Germline V gene lookup returns CDR1 MNHEY and CDR2 SVGAGI. V gave up 6 bases and J gave up 1 base; unmatched junction bases: 8. This CDR3 region has 15 residues. CDR3 in DNA: TGTGCCAGCAGAACACAGGGGCGGGGGAACACTGAAGCTTTCTTT. Translation gives CASRTQGRGNTEAFF.

The CDR3 DNA sequence: TGTGCCAGCAGCCCACAGGTGGACTATGGCTACACCTTC. This gives the protein CASSPQVDYGYTF. The V call is TRBV7-9, the J call TRBJ1-2; possible D gene TRBD1, 5 bases. CDR1 is SEHNR, CDR2 FQNEAQ, per germline (reference sequence). V was shortened by 5 bases and J by 3 bases, with 10 bases between the two germline ends. The CDR3 spans 13 residues.

The V and J genes are TRBV6-1 and TRBJ2-7, with D tentatively TRBD1 (5 bases). Germline CDR1 MNHNS, CDR2 SASEGT. V lost 7 bases and J lost 3, with 19 bases in between. The CDR3 loop spans 15 amino acids. This chain's CDR3 is CASINMTVGNYEQYV. The CDR3 DNA is TGTGCCAGCATTAACATGACAGTAGGGAACTACGAGCAGTACGTC.

The chain has TRBV4-3 and TRBJ2-1; possible D gene TRBD2, 5 bases. Deletions cut 1 base from V and 0 bases from J, with 13 bases between. The CDR3 has 17 residues. Looked up from germline, CDR1 is LGHNA and CDR2 is YSLEER. Here the CDR3 reads CASSQARDPRSYNEQFF. CDR3 nucleotides: TGCGCCAGCAGCCAAGCCCGGGATCCCCGCTCCTACAATGAGCAGTTCTTC.

The rearrangement joins TRBV10-1 to TRBJ1-1; D not certain. The CDR3 is 11 amino acids. Trimming shortened V by 4 bases and J by 5 bases, and 5 bases separated the two germline ends. The germline gives CDR1 WNHNN, CDR2 SYGVQD (reference sequence). The CDR3 region is CASSVETEAFF. The CDR3 bases are TGCGCCAGCAGTGTGGAGACTGAAGCTTTCTTT.